This T cell receptor beta chain was sequenced during a study of blood T cell repertoires in COVID-19. Overall study: The samples span acute and convalescent COVID-19 from the United States, Italy and Spain. T cells, B-cell-depleted T cells, or PBMCs supplied cDNA or gDNA.

Using immunoSEQ multiplex PCR, the repertoire was profiled, and TCRdb retains in-frame clones only, with some absent. The table has about 240,000 clones, 81% seen once. Seattle cases were enrolled at active infection and followed longitudinally. The TCR sequence derives from a woman older than 75 with COVID-19, enrolled during active disease. Sequencing was carried out using peripheral blood.

CDR3 sequence (DNA): TGTGCCACCAGGGGGACAGGGGCTGATGGGACCCAGTACTTC. This encodes CATRGTGADGTQYF. The chain couples TRBV15 to TRBJ2-5, with 10 positions matching TRBD1. This CDR3 spans 14 amino acids. CDR1 is LNHNV and CDR2 is YYDKDF in the germline V gene (reference sequence). The V segment lost 6 bases and the J segment 7 bases; nucleotides outside the gene matches: 8.